These 25 T cell receptor beta chains share one sample of origin, sequenced in a study of blood T cell repertoires in COVID-19. The method was immunoSEQ multiplex PCR; TCRdb's version includes in-frame clones alone and lacks a portion of them. This table holds some 250,000 clones, approximately 83% found once. The specimen sequenced was peripheral blood. All receptors come from a woman in her 30s who had recovered from COVID-19.

The V gene is TRBV19, the J gene TRBJ1-4, with D possibly TRBD1 on 5 matching bases. The CDR3 is 15 amino acids. Per germline, CDR1 LNHDA and CDR2 SQIVND (reference sequence). V gave up 9 bases and J gave up 6 bases, with 20 bases separating them. As DNA, the CDR3 is TGTGCCAGCAGCCCTCAGGGTCAGGGCTATGAAAAACTGTTTTTT. Protein product: CASSPQGQGYEKLFF. Full variable domain (missing parts from reference TRBV19 and TRBJ1-4): DGGITQSPKYLFRKEGQNVTLSCEQNLNHDAMYWYRQDPGQGLRLIYYSQIVNDFQKGDIAEGYSVSREKKESFPLTVTSAQKNPTAFYLCASSPQGQGYEKLFFGSGTQLSVL.

The chain combines TRBV19 with TRBJ2-1; 7 bases fit TRBD1. V lost 5 bases and J lost 5; bases outside the gene matches: 9. The germline V gene has CDR1 LNHDA and CDR2 SQIVND (reference sequence). CDR3 length: 15 amino acids. CDR3 region: CASSSSGTEDNEQFF. DNA of the CDR3: TGTGCCAGTAGTTCCTCCGGGACAGAGGACAATGAGCAGTTCTTC.

This clone occurred once. The chain couples TRBV7-2 to TRBJ2-5, with 7 nucleotides matching TRBD1. Germline V lookup: CDR1 SGHTA, CDR2 FQGNSA. The CDR3 covers 12 residues. V gave up 5 bases and J gave up 5 bases; unmatched junction bases: 2. The CDR3 nucleotides read TGTGCCAGCAGCCCCAGGGGGGAGACCCAGTACTTC. This encodes CASSPRGETQYF.

The rearrangement joins TRBV5-6 to TRBJ1-3; D gene uncertain. The CDR3 totals 14 residues. Germline-derived CDR1 and CDR2 are SGHDT and YYEEEE. With 4 bases removed from V and 3 bases from J, the gap between germline ends came to 11 bases. The CDR3 reads CASSLRGGGNTIYF. CDR3 nucleotides: TGTGCCAGCAGCCTCCGGGGAGGTGGAAACACCATATATTTT.

The genes are TRBV4-3 and TRBJ2-3; 12 nucleotides match TRBD2. V gave up 1 base and J gave up 6 bases; unmatched junction bases: 8. The CDR3 totals 17 residues. The V gene's germline CDR1 is LGHNA and CDR2 YSLEER. The CDR3 coding sequence is TGCGCCAGCAGCCAAGTTTGGACTAGCGGGGATACGGATACGCAGTATTTT. This encodes CASSQVWTSGDTDTQYF.

DNA of the CDR3: TGTGCCAGCAGCACAGGTCCTAATGAAAAACTGTTTTTT. The encoded protein is CASSTGPNEKLFF. This chain connects TRBV6-6 to TRBJ1-4, with D tentatively TRBD1 (5 bases). CDR3 length: 13 amino acids. CDR1 and CDR2 (germline): MNHNY, SVGAGI (reference sequence). V lost 6 bases and J lost 3, with 8 bases in between.

The V call is TRBV7-2, the J call TRBJ2-1; TRBD2 aligns across 8 bases. The germline V gene has CDR1 SGHTA and CDR2 FQGNSA. The length of the CDR3 is 16 residues. J was trimmed by 0 bases and V by 1 base; bases with no gene match: 2. CDR3 sequence (DNA): TGTGCCAGCAGCTTAGTAGGGACTAGCTCCTACAATGAGCAGTTCTTC. Its protein is CASSLVGTSSYNEQFF. Filled out from reference TRBV7-2 and TRBJ2-1, the complete variable domain reads GAGVSQSPSNKVTEKGKDVELRCDPISGHTALYWYRQSLGQGLEFLIYFQGNSAPDKSGLPSDRFSAERTGGSVSTLTIQRTQQEDSAVYLCASSLVGTSSYNEQFFGPGTRLTVL.

This chain uses TRBV9 with TRBJ2-1; 11 nucleotides line up with TRBD2. The germline V gene encodes CDR1 SGDLS and CDR2 YYNGEE. J lost 4 bases, V lost 3 bases, and 6 bases had no gene match. The CDR3 spans 16 residues. CDR3 nucleotide sequence: TGTGCCAGCAGCGCTTCCACTAGCGGGGGATACAATGAGCAGTTCTTC. This encodes CASSASTSGGYNEQFF. Complete variable domain (other parts from reference TRBV9 and TRBJ2-1): DSGVTQTPKHLITATGQRVTLRCSPRSGDLSVYWYQQSLDQGLQFLIQYYNGEERAKGNILERFSAQQFPDLHSELNLSSLELGDSALYFCASSASTSGGYNEQFFGPGTRLTVL.

The chain recombines TRBV7-9 with TRBJ1-5; weak D call: TRBD1 (6 bases). V gave up 5 bases and J gave up 6 bases, with 14 bases separating them. CDR3 length: 14 amino acids. From germline, CDR1 is SEHNR and CDR2 FQNEAQ (reference sequence). This CDR3 is CASSDRGGRQPQHF. In DNA, the CDR3 is TGTGCCAGCAGCGATAGGGGGGGACGTCAGCCCCAGCATTTT.

The chain recombines TRBV14 with TRBJ2-1, with 9 bases matching TRBD2. V was pared by 1 base and J by 8 bases, with 6 bases of the junction left unmatched. The CDR3 has 15 residues. Per germline, CDR1 SGHDN and CDR2 FVKESK. CDR3 amino acids: CASSQVGLALDEQFF. In DNA form, the CDR3 reads TGTGCCAGCAGCCAAGTGGGACTAGCTCTCGATGAGCAGTTCTTC. The variable domain in full, with the rest retrieved from reference TRBV14 and TRBJ2-1, is EAGVTQFPSHSVIEKGQTVTLRCDPISGHDNLYWYRRVMGKEIKFLLHFVKESKQDESGMPNNRFLAERTGGTYSTLKVQPAELEDSGVYFCASSQVGLALDEQFFGPGTRLTVL.

The CDR3 nucleotides read TGTGCCAGCAGTTACTCCGACCCAGGGGAAGGGTATGGCTACACCTTC. Encoded protein: CASSYSDPGEGYGYTF. This chain links TRBV6-5 with TRBJ1-2; maybe TRBD1 (6 bases). Trimming cost V 0 bases and J 5 bases, with 16 bases left between them. The germline CDR1 and CDR2 sequences are MNHEY and SVGAGI. This CDR3 spans 16 amino acids.

The V and J genes are TRBV5-5 and TRBJ2-2; 8 bases align to TRBD2. CDR3 size: 16 residues. Germline V gene data show CDR1 as SGHKS and CDR2 as YYEKEE (reference sequence). V shed 3 bases and J 0 bases; nucleotides not matched to a gene: 4. CDR3 region: CASSSTGLANTGELFF. DNA of the CDR3: TGTGCCAGCAGCTCAACGGGACTAGCGAACACCGGGGAGCTGTTTTTT.

The chain has TRBV5-5 and TRBJ1-1, with D possibly TRBD1 on 6 matching bases. This CDR3 is 14 amino acids long. Trimming pared 0 bases from V and 5 bases from J, leaving 11 bases between. Germline V gene data show CDR1 as SGHKS and CDR2 as YYEKEE (reference sequence). CDR3 nucleotides: TGTGCCAGCAGCTTGGTGGTTACAGGGACTGAAGCTTTCTTT. Translating it yields CASSLVVTGTEAFF.

V usage is TRBV19 and J usage is TRBJ1-5, with D tentatively TRBD1 (6 bases). The germline V gene encodes CDR1 LNHDA and CDR2 SQIVND (reference sequence). V was pared by 8 bases and J by 8 bases, with 19 bases between. The CDR3 length is 14 residues. The CDR3 spells CASRTGFSMEPQHF. DNA for the CDR3: TGTGCCAGTCGAACAGGGTTCTCAATGGAGCCCCAGCATTTT. Variable domain in full (rest from reference TRBV19 and TRBJ1-5): DGGITQSPKYLFRKEGQNVTLSCEQNLNHDAMYWYRQDPGQGLRLIYYSQIVNDFQKGDIAEGYSVSREKKESFPLTVTSAQKNPTAFYLCASRTGFSMEPQHFGDGTRLSIL.

The V call is TRBV6-2 or TRBV6-3, the J call TRBJ2-3; D uncertain. V lost 2 bases and J lost 0, with 9 bases in between. This CDR3 spans 15 amino acids. From germline, CDR1 is MNHEY and CDR2 SVGEGT. CDR3 amino acids: CASSYDMQSTDTQYF. The CDR3 bases are TGTGCCAGCAGTTACGATATGCAGAGCACAGATACGCAGTATTTT.

This chain connects TRBV11-2 to TRBJ1-1; no clear D gene. Trimming removed 2 bases at V and 4 bases at J, with 11 bases between. CDR3 length: 14 residues. The germline V gene encodes CDR1 SGHAT and CDR2 FQNNGV. The CDR3 is CASSLRGFLTEAFF. CDR3 sequence (DNA): TGTGCCAGCAGCTTAAGAGGGTTCCTCACTGAAGCTTTCTTT.

The CDR3 region has the DNA TGTGCCAGCAGCGTAGAAGGGGCGGAGAGCTTATACAATGAGCAGTTCTTC. Translated: CASSVEGAESLYNEQFF. The rearrangement uses TRBV9 and TRBJ2-1; D is possibly TRBD1 (5 bases). From germline, CDR1 is SGDLS and CDR2 YYNGEE. The CDR3 contains 17 residues. The V gene lost 0 bases and the J gene lost 4 bases, with 17 bases spanning the gap.

This rearrangement joins TRBV6-6 to TRBJ2-2, with D perhaps TRBD1 (6 bases). V was cut by 6 bases and J by 7 bases, with 18 bases left in between. Germline V gene data show CDR1 as MNHNY and CDR2 as SVGAGI (reference sequence). This CDR3 comprises 15 residues. The CDR3 loop reads CASRDTGQGGGELFF. As DNA, the CDR3 is TGTGCCAGCAGAGATACAGGGCAAGGTGGCGGGGAGCTGTTTTTT.

The chain links TRBV19 to TRBJ2-1; a possible D gene is TRBD2 (7 bases). Germline lookup yields CDR1 LNHDA and CDR2 SQIVND (reference sequence). The CDR3 contains 17 residues. The V end lost 2 bases, the J end lost 4 bases, and 18 bases lay between the germline ends. The CDR3 loop is CASSIRGGRNLYNEQFF. DNA of the CDR3: TGTGCCAGTAGTATAAGGGGGGGGAGAAACTTATACAATGAGCAGTTCTTC.

The V gene is TRBV11-1, the J gene TRBJ1-1; 8 nucleotides align to TRBD1. With V trimmed by 5 bases and J by 7 bases, 3 bases remained unmatched. This CDR3 has 12 amino acids. Germline CDR1 reads SGHAT; CDR2 reads FQDESV (reference sequence). CDR3 amino acids: CASSKDRGEAFF. In nucleotides, the CDR3 is TGTGCCAGCAGCAAAGACAGGGGTGAAGCTTTCTTT.

V is TRBV20-1 and J is TRBJ2-2; TRBD1 is a possible D gene (6 bases). Trimming cost V 3 bases and J 2 bases, with 13 bases left between them. The CDR3 has 15 amino acids. The germline V gene encodes CDR1 DFQATT and CDR2 SNEGSKA (reference sequence). This chain's CDR3 is CSASIDRRNTGELFF. CDR3 in DNA: TGCAGTGCTAGTATCGACAGGCGAAACACCGGGGAGCTGTTTTTT.

In its sample, this clone was seen once. The chain couples TRBV7-2 to TRBJ1-3; the D gene is possibly TRBD1 (6 bases). Germline assignment: CDR1 SGHTA and CDR2 FQGNSA. The CDR3 spans 15 residues. Trimming cost V 5 bases and J 4 bases, with 15 bases left between them. The DNA for the CDR3 is TGTGCCAGCAGCCCAACTGGACAGTCCGGAAACACCATATATTTT. It encodes CASSPTGQSGNTIYF.

The rearrangement joins TRBV5-1 to TRBJ2-7, with D possibly matching TRBD1 (6 bases). V dropped 1 base and J dropped 6 bases, with 20 bases sitting between them. Germline lookup yields CDR1 SGHRS and CDR2 YFSETQ. There are 16 residues in the CDR3. DNA of the CDR3: TGCGCCAGCAGCTTGACAGGGACAACAATTCTGGGCGAGCAGTACTTC. Translation: CASSLTGTTILGEQYF.

The V and J genes are TRBV19 and TRBJ1-1, with D possibly matching TRBD1 (6 bases). This CDR3 is built from 16 residues. V gave up 7 bases and J gave up 4 bases, with 22 bases separating them. Germline V lookup: CDR1 LNHDA, CDR2 SQIVND (reference sequence). The CDR3 loop is CASKGGALRSSTEAFF. DNA of the CDR3: TGTGCCAGTAAGGGGGGGGCACTTCGGAGTTCCACTGAAGCTTTCTTT.

The chain employs TRBV16 and TRBJ1-6; D might be TRBD1 (6 bases). Between the trimmed V and J ends, which lost 5 bases and 6 bases, there was a span of 29 bases. The CDR3 has 20 residues. Germline loops: CDR1 KGHSY, CDR2 FQNENV. DNA for the CDR3: TGTGCCAGCAGCGAAAACGTCCTCCGGGACACCCAACCACTTAATTCACCCCTCCACTTT. Residues: CASSENVLRDTQPLNSPLHF.